This T cell receptor (beta chain) appears in the sequencing data of a study of blood T cell repertoires in COVID-19. Study summary: Some COVID-19 samples were acute and others convalescent; all came from the United States, Italy and Spain. PBMCs, B-cell-depleted T cells, or T cells were the source of the cDNA or gDNA that made up the material.

Germline CDR1 reads LGHDT; CDR2 reads YNNKEL (reference sequence). The V and J ends lost 4 bases and 10 bases, in that order; junction bases with no gene match: 6. The CDR3 spans 12 residues. In the original analysis: By means of reference gene primer amplification, nucleated cell counts were estimated. Data came from immunoSEQ multiplex PCR; TCRdb stores just in-frame clones and leaves some out. V and J calls plus clone size are reproduced from that table; the DNA served to infer D and trimming. The sample consists of roughly 220,000 clones, roughly 76% of them appearing once. Patients from Seattle were sampled longitudinally, starting during active infection.

V gene TRBV3-1 (or the pseudogene TRBV3-2) combines with J gene TRBJ2-5; 7 bases are shared with TRBD2. Sequenced material: peripheral blood. This TCR was sampled from a woman older than 75 with COVID-19, enrolled during active disease. CDR3 bases: TGTGCCAGCAGCCCCACTAGCGATATCCAGTACTTC. Its translation is CASSPTSDIQYF.